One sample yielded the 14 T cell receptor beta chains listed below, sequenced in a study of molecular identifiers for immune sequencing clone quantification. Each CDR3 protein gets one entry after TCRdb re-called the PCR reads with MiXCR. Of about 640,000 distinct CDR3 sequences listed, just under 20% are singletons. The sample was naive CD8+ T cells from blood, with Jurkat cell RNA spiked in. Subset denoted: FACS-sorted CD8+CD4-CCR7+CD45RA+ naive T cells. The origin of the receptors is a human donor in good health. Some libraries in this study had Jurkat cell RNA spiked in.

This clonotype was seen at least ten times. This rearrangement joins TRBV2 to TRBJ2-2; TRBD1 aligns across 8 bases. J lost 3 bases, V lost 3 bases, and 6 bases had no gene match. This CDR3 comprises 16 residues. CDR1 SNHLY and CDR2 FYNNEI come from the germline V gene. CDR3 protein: CASSESGQGHTGELFF. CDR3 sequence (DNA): TGTGCCAGCAGTGAGTCCGGACAGGGCCACACCGGGGAGCTGTTTTTT.

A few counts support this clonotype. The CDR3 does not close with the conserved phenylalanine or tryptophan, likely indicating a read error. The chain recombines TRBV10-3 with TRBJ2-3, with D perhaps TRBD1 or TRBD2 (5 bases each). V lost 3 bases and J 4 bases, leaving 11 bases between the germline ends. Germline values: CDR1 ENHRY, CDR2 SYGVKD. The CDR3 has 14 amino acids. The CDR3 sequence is CAISDRDQSDTQYS. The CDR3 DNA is TGTGCCATCAGTGATAGGGACCAGTCAGATACGCAGTATTCT.

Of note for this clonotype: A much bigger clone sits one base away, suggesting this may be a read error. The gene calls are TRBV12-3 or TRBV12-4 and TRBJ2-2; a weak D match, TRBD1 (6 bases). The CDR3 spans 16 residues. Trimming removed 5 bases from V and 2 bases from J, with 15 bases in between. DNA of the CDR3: TGTGCCAGCAGTCCGGACAGCACAGTAAACACCGGGGAGCTGTTTTTT. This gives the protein CASSPDSTVNTGELFF.

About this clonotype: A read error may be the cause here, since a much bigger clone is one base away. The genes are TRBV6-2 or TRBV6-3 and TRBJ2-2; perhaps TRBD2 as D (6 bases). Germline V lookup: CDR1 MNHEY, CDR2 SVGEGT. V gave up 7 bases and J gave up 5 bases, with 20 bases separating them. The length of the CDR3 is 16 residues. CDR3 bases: TGTGCCAGCATTAGCCAGCGGGTGGCGTGGACCGGGGAGCTGTTTTTT. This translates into CASISQRVAWTGELFF.

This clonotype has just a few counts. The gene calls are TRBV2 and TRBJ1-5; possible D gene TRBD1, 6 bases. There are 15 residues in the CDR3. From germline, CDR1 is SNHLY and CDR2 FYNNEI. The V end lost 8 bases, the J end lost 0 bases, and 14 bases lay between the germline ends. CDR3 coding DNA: TGTGCCAGCGGAGGTGGACAGACTAGCAATCAGCCCCAGCATTTT. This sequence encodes CASGGGQTSNQPQHF.

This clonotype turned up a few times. The CDR3 DNA follows: TGCAGTGCACCCGGGACCCATAGCACAGATACGCAGTATTTT. This gives the protein CSAPGTHSTDTQYF. The V and J genes are TRBV20-1 and TRBJ2-3; D might be TRBD1 or TRBD2, each matching 5 bases. V lost 6 bases and J 0 bases, leaving 13 bases between the germline ends. The CDR3 length is 14 residues. Germline V lookup: CDR1 DFQATT, CDR2 SNEGSKA (reference sequence).

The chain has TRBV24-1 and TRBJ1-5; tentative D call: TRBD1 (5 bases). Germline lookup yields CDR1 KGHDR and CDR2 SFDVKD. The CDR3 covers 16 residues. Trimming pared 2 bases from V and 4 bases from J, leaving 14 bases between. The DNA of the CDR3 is TGTGCCACCAGTGATTCGGGGGGGAGTTGGAATCAGCCCCAGCATTTT. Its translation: CATSDSGGSWNQPQHF.

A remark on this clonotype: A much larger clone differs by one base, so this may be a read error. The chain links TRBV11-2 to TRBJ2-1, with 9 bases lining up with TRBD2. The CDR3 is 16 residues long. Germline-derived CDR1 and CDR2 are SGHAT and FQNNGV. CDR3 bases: TGTGTCAGCAGCTTGTCTAGCGGGAACCTCTACAATGAGCAGTTCTTC. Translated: CVSSLSSGNLYNEQFF.

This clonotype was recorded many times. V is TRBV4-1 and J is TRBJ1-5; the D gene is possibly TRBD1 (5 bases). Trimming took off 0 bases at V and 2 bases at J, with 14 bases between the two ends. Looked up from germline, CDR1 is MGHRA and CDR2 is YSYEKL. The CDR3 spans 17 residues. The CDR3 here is CASSQDRIGVGNQPQHF. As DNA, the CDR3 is TGCGCCAGCAGCCAAGATCGTATAGGGGTTGGCAATCAGCCCCAGCATTTT.

This CDR3 reads CASSWANGSYNEQFF. CDR3 DNA: TGTGCCAGCTCTTGGGCGAACGGCTCCTACAATGAGCAGTTCTTC. The rearrangement uses TRBV27 and TRBJ2-1; the D is unclear. Trimming removed 8 bases from V and 0 bases from J, with 14 bases in between. Germline-derived CDR1 and CDR2 are MNHEY and SMNVEV (reference sequence). The CDR3 covers 15 residues.

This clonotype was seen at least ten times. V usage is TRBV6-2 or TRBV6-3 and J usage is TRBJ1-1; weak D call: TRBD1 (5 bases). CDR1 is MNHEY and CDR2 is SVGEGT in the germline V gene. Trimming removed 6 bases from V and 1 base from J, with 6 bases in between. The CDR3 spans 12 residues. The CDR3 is CASRRGNTEAFF. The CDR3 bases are TGTGCCAGCAGAAGGGGGAACACTGAAGCTTTCTTT.

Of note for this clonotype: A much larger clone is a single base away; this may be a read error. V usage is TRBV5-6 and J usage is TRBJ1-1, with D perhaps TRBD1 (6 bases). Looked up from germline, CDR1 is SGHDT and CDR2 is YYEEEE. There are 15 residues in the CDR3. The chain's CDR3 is CAGSHDNVAGDKAFF. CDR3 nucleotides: TGTGCCGGCAGCCATGATAATGTGGCAGGGGATAAAGCTTTCTTT.

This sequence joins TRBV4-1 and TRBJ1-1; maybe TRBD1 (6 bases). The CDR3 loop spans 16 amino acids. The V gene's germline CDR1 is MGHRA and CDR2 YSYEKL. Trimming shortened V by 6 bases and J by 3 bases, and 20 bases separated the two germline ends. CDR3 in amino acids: CASSSTTGRGDTEAFF. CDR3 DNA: TGCGCCAGCAGTTCTACAACAGGGCGGGGGGACACTGAAGCTTTCTTT.

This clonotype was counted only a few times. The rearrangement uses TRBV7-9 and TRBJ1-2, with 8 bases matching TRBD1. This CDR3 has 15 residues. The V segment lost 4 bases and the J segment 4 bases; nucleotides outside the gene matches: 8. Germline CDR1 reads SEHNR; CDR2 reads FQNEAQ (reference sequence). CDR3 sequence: CASSSAGQDIYGYTF. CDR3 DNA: TGTGCCAGCAGCTCAGCGGGACAGGACATCTATGGCTACACCTTC.